Listed below are T cell receptor beta chains from one sample, sequenced in a study of blood T cells in healthy people across ages. TCRdb reprocessed the 5' RACE reads with MiXCR, giving one entry per CDR3 protein. The data contain more than 700,000 distinct CDR3 sequences, around 50% of them singletons. Sequenced sample: blood. These receptors were collected from a man at least 80 years old in good health. Both conserved end residues are part of each CDR3. The D gene is left open where the match is weak. Some rows have no size entry. The others give once, few or many, or a class for an expanded clone.

D	size	V	J	DNA	CDR3
.	.	TRBV5-4	TRBJ1-2	TGTGCCAGCAGCTTGGAGGAATTCTATGGCTACACCTTC	CASSLEEFYGYTF
TRBD1	.	TRBV14	TRBJ2-7	TGTGCCAGCAGCCAGAGGGGAGGGACAGGGAGGTCCTACGAGCAGTACTTC	CASSQRGGTGRSYEQYF
.	.	TRBV12-3/TRBV12-4	TRBJ1-5	TGTGCCAGCAGTTCCGGGGGGGGGATCAATCAGCCCCAGCATTTT	CASSSGGGINQPQHF
TRBD2	few	TRBV6-2/TRBV6-3	TRBJ2-1	TGTGCCAGCAGTCAGATAGCGGGAGGCTACAATGAGCAGTTCTTC	CASSQIAGGYNEQFF
TRBD1	.	TRBV25-1	TRBJ2-2	TGTGCCAGCAGTGAGACAGGGGAGGCCGGGGAGCTGTTTTTT	CASSETGEAGELFF
.	.	TRBV20-1	TRBJ1-1	TGCAGTGCTAGAGAACCAATCGAAGCTTTCTTT	CSAREPIEAFF
.	.	TRBV29-1	TRBJ2-1	TGCAGCGTGGAGCCCCCAGGGAATGAGCAGTTCTTC	CSVEPPGNEQFF
.	many	TRBV3-1	TRBJ2-5	TGTGCCAGCAGCCAGAGGCCGATCCAAGAGACCCAGTACTTC	CASSQRPIQETQYF
TRBD1	.	TRBV7-9	TRBJ2-3	TGTGCCAGCAGCCCCCACCGGACAGGGTGGACAGATACGCGGTATTTT	CASSPHRTGWTDTRYF
TRBD1	many	TRBV7-8	TRBJ2-4	TGTGCCAGCAGCTGGCTAGACAGGGGCCAAAACATTCAGTACTTC	CASSWLDRGQNIQYF
.	.	TRBV4-1	TRBJ1-5	TGCGCCAGCAGCCAAAGCTTCGGGACAAGATTTAATCAGCCCCAGCATTTT	CASSQSFGTRFNQPQHF
.	many	TRBV18	TRBJ2-3	TGTGCCAGCTCACCGTCGGCCCACGGTTTCGGGATGAACGGAGGTACGCAGTATTTT	CASSPSAHGFGMNGGTQYF
.	.	TRBV5-5	TRBJ2-1	TGTGCCAGCAGCTTTCTCCGTGGGCTGCGATACAATGAGCAGTTCTTC	CASSFLRGLRYNEQFF
.	.	TRBV6-1	TRBJ2-7	TGTGCCTCCGAGGGGACCAGGGGTTCCTACGAGCAGTACTTC	CASEGTRGSYEQYF
.	.	TRBV9	TRBJ1-1	TGTGCCAGCAGCGTAGTCGACAGAGGAAGCACTGAAGCTTTCTTT	CASSVVDRGSTEAFF
.	few	TRBV28	TRBJ2-5	TGTGCGCCTACCCGGGGGAGGGAGACCCAGTACTTC	CAPTRGRETQYF
.	.	TRBV7-8	TRBJ1-5	TGTGCCAGCAGCTTAGGGGCCGGGACTCAGCCCCAGCATTTT	CASSLGAGTQPQHF
.	.	TRBV2	TRBJ2-5	TGTGCCAGCAGTGAAAGGATCAGGCAAGAGACCCAGTACTTC	CASSERIRQETQYF
.	once	TRBV11-2	TRBJ2-7	TGTGCCAGCAGCTTAGTAAGGGCCGCCTACGAGCAGTACTTC	CASSLVRAAYEQYF
.	.	TRBV5-6	TRBJ1-6	TGTGCCAGCAGCTTGGGACTCCGAGACGTAGCTTCACCCCTCCACTTT	CASSLGLRDVASPLHF
.	.	TRBV12-3/TRBV12-4	TRBJ2-7	TGTGCCAGCACCCCCGAGTCAGGTGAGCAGTACTTC	CASTPESGEQYF
.	few	TRBV20-1	TRBJ2-5	TGCAGTGCTAGAGATCTACTTTCGGCGGGAAGGGGAGAGACCCAGTACTTC	CSARDLLSAGRGETQYF
TRBD1	.	TRBV7-6	TRBJ2-7	TGTGCCAGCAGCCTAACGACAGGGGGTCACGAGCAGTACTTC	CASSLTTGGHEQYF
TRBD2	.	TRBV5-6	TRBJ2-1	TGTGCCAGCAGCCTTAGCGGGAGGTCACCGTTCTTC	CASSLSGRSPFF